These 29 T cell receptor beta chains share one sample of origin, sequenced in a study of cytomegalovirus exposure and HLA in healthy donors. PCR employed 60 Vbeta and 13 Jbeta primers. Data came from immunoSEQ multiplex PCR; TCRdb stores just in-frame clones and leaves some out. The repertoire holds 150,000 to 200,000 clones, approximately 83% seen once, with about 0.092% in the top ten. The sample taken for sequencing was PBMCs. The receptors shown here come from a boy aged 2 to 10 in good health and CMV-seronegative.

The V and J genes are TRBV11-2 and TRBJ1-1; D is unclear. Germline CDR1 reads SGHAT; CDR2 reads FQNNGV. The CDR3 sequence is 13 residues long. V was shortened by 5 bases and J by 6 bases, with 13 bases between the two germline ends. CDR3 bases: TGTGCCAGCAGCAACCGGGGTGTCCCTGAAGCTTTCTTT. It specifies CASSNRGVPEAFF.

This chain joins TRBV6-6 and TRBJ2-5; TRBD1 aligns across 7 bases. This CDR3 has 14 amino acids. CDR1 and CDR2 (germline): MNHNY, SVGAGI (reference sequence). V dropped 6 bases and J dropped 2; count of bases not matched to a gene: 6. The CDR3 nucleotides are TGTGCCAGCAGCCTCACAGGGGCGCAAGAGACCCAGTACTTC. This encodes CASSLTGAQETQYF.

This chain connects TRBV15 to TRBJ1-2; TRBD1 is a possible D gene (5 bases). This CDR3 region has 14 residues. Per germline, CDR1 LNHNV and CDR2 YYDKDF (reference sequence). The germline V and J ends were trimmed by 0 bases and 8 bases, with 13 bases remaining between them. CDR3 residues: CATSRDRGGVGYTF. The CDR3 DNA follows: TGTGCCACCAGCAGAGATAGAGGAGGGGTCGGCTACACCTTC. Looking up the rest from reference TRBV15 and TRBJ1-2 gives the full variable domain: DAMVIQNPRYQVTQFGKPVTLSCSQTLNHNVMYWYQQKSSQAPKLLFHYYDKDFNNEADTPDNFQSRRPNTSFCFLDIRSPGLGDTAMYLCATSRDRGGVGYTFGSGTRLTVV.

The J gene is TRBJ2-5, the V gene TRBV7-6; D possibly corresponds to TRBD1 (5 bases). The V end was cut by 1 base, the J end by 5 bases, with 11 bases between. CDR1 SGHVS and CDR2 FNYEAQ come from the germline V gene. There are 14 residues in the CDR3. The CDR3 nucleotides are TGTGCCAGCAGCTTAGTTTGGGGCTGGGAGACCCAGTACTTC. Translating it yields CASSLVWGWETQYF.

The rearrangement links TRBV7-9 to TRBJ2-5, with 10 nucleotides matching TRBD2. V lost 2 bases, J lost 1 base, and 4 bases stayed unmatched. From germline, CDR1 is SEHNR and CDR2 FQNEAQ (reference sequence). The CDR3 spans 16 residues. The CDR3 DNA follows: TGTGCCAGCAGCTTATCGGTAGCGGGGGGCCAAGAGACCCAGTACTTC. Translating gives CASSLSVAGGQETQYF. Based on the CDR3 plus reference TRBV7-9 and TRBJ2-5, the full variable domain is DTGVSQNPRHKITKRGQNVTFRCDPISEHNRLYWYRQTLGQGPEFLTYFQNEAQLEKSRLLSDRFSAERPKGSFSTLEIQRTEQGDSAMYLCASSLSVAGGQETQYFGPGTRLLVL.

This CDR3 reads CASSEGGGQASTDTQYF. Here the CDR3 DNA reads TGCGCCAGCAGTGAAGGGGGGGGACAGGCGAGCACAGATACGCAGTATTTT. This chain links TRBV10-1 with TRBJ2-3; perhaps TRBD1 as D (8 bases). The CDR3 is made up of 17 amino acids. CDR1 is WNHNN, CDR2 SYGVQD, per germline (reference sequence). V was trimmed by 3 bases and J by 0 bases, leaving 16 bases between them.

The chain employs TRBV7-2 and TRBJ2-7; tentatively, D is TRBD2 (7 bases). Trimming left V 4 bases short and J 0 bases short, with 10 bases between. CDR1 and CDR2 (germline): SGHTA, FQGNSA. This CDR3 spans 14 amino acids. CDR3 residues: CASSWGGRSYEQYF. CDR3 DNA: TGTGCCAGCAGCTGGGGGGGGCGCTCCTACGAGCAGTACTTC.

V and J are TRBV6-4 and TRBJ1-5; the match to TRBD1 covers 7 bases. The CDR3 length is 16 residues. Germline CDR1 reads MRHNA; CDR2 reads SNTAGT. Trimming at V came to 6 bases and at J to 3 bases, leaving 11 bases not matched to a gene. The CDR3 region is CASSPIQGRDNQPQHF. The DNA for the CDR3 is TGTGCCAGCAGCCCCATACAGGGGAGAGACAATCAGCCCCAGCATTTT.

The chain employs TRBV27 and TRBJ1-2; TRBD1 matches at 9 bases. The CDR3 contains 13 residues. Germline V lookup: CDR1 MNHEY, CDR2 SMNVEV (reference sequence). V lost 5 bases, J lost 8 bases, and 6 bases stayed unmatched. For the CDR3, the DNA is TGTGCCAGCAGTCTCGGGACAGGGCGAGGCTACACCTTC. It yields the protein CASSLGTGRGYTF.

This CDR3 is CASSGHLPSTDTQYF. For the CDR3, the DNA is TGTGCCAGCAGTGGGCATCTTCCTAGCACAGATACGCAGTATTTT. The chain links TRBV27 to TRBJ2-3; D remains ambiguous. The germline gives CDR1 MNHEY, CDR2 SMNVEV (reference sequence). The CDR3 is 15 residues long. V was clipped by 5 bases and J by 0 bases, with 12 bases between them.

V is TRBV12-2 and J is TRBJ2-6; no check of the table's D call, TRBD1, against the DNA was made. TRBV12-2 counts as a pseudogene. CDR3 length equals 18 residues. The CDR3 spells CASRLQGCGLSGANVLTF. DNA for the CDR3: TGTGCAAGTCGCTTACAGGGGTGTGGGCTCTCTGGGGCCAACGTCCTGACTTTC.

Comment on this clone: The junction does not match germline at one end; this may be a read error. The chain links TRBV6-1 to TRBJ2-1; the D gene is possibly TRBD2 (5 bases). CDR1 and CDR2 from the germline V gene are MNHNS and SASEGT. This CDR3 spans 15 amino acids. The CDR3 spells CVSSARDRDYLGQFF. CDR3 nucleotide sequence: TGTGTCAGCAGCGCACGTGACCGGGATTATCTTGGGCAGTTCTTC.

This chain uses TRBV7-9 with TRBJ2-7; TRBD2 might be the D (5 bases). CDR3 length: 15 residues. The V end lost 5 bases, the J end lost 6 bases, and 20 bases lay between the germline ends. Germline CDR1 reads SEHNR; CDR2 reads FQNEAQ (reference sequence). CDR3 coding DNA: TGTGCCAGCAGCCCCCCCGGGAATTCGTTCGCCGAGCAGTACTTC. It yields the protein CASSPPGNSFAEQYF.

This chain joins TRBV27 and TRBJ1-4; a weak D match, TRBD1 (6 bases). V was clipped by 6 bases and J by 0 bases, with 26 bases between them. This CDR3 is built from 20 residues. Germline lookup yields CDR1 MNHEY and CDR2 SMNVEV (reference sequence). The CDR3 sequence is CASSRTGRRLAYATNEKLFF. In nucleotides, the CDR3 is TGTGCCAGCAGCCGAACAGGGCGACGGTTGGCCTATGCAACTAATGAAAAACTGTTTTTT.

This clone was counted a single time. The V and J genes are TRBV27 and TRBJ2-5, with TRBD1 matching 10 bases. After removal of 4 bases from V and 5 bases from J, the junction contained 7 bases not matched to a gene. The germline V gene encodes CDR1 MNHEY and CDR2 SMNVEV (reference sequence). The CDR3 is made up of 15 amino acids. The CDR3 DNA sequence: TGTGCCAGCAGTTCGGGACAGGGGTTCGTGGAGACCCAGTACTTC. Protein sequence: CASSSGQGFVETQYF.

The count of this clone is one. The J gene is TRBJ1-1, the V gene TRBV19; TRBD1 agrees at 8 bases. The germline V gene has CDR1 LNHDA and CDR2 SQIVND (reference sequence). With V trimmed by 6 bases and J by 10 bases, 4 bases remained unmatched. The CDR3 totals 11 residues. This CDR3 is CASSRDRGAFF. In DNA, the CDR3 is TGTGCCAGTAGCCGAGACAGGGGAGCTTTCTTT.

The chain joins TRBV7-9 to TRBJ2-3, with TRBD2 matching 13 bases. This CDR3 is built from 17 residues. J gave up 2 bases and V 1 base, and 3 bases lay outside the gene matches. CDR1 SEHNR and CDR2 FQNEAQ come from the germline V gene (reference sequence). The CDR3 here is CASSLGGLAGPTDTQYF. The CDR3 DNA follows: TGTGCCAGCAGCTTAGGGGGACTAGCGGGGCCCACAGATACGCAGTATTTT.

This sequence joins TRBV27 and TRBJ2-1; TRBD2 agrees at 11 bases. The V gene's germline CDR1 is MNHEY and CDR2 SMNVEV (reference sequence). The ends lost 0 bases at V and 6 bases at J; junction bases unmatched: 7. CDR3 size: 17 residues. The CDR3 loop reads CASSLSNGTSGRNEQFF. CDR3 nucleotides: TGTGCCAGCAGTTTATCGAACGGGACTAGCGGCCGCAATGAGCAGTTCTTC.

This clone has only a few counts. The V and J genes are TRBV19 and TRBJ1-5, with 8 bases lining up with TRBD1. Trimming cost V 5 bases and J 2 bases; bases outside gene matches: 2. The CDR3 extends over 14 amino acids. Germline V gives CDR1 LNHDA, CDR2 SQIVND (reference sequence). The chain's CDR3 is CASSLGQGNQPQHF. CDR3 DNA sequence: TGTGCCAGTAGTTTGGGACAGGGCAATCAGCCCCAGCATTTT.

The chain combines TRBV2 with TRBJ2-3, with 8 nucleotides matching TRBD2. This CDR3 comprises 14 residues. Trimming removed 4 bases from V and 4 bases from J; junction bases left unmatched: 4. The germline gives CDR1 SNHLY, CDR2 FYNNEI. The CDR3: CASSVGLVSDTQYF. DNA for the CDR3: TGTGCCAGCAGTGTGGGACTAGTATCAGATACGCAGTATTTT.

A few counts support this clone. The chain recombines TRBV4-2 with TRBJ2-5; 14 positions agree with TRBD2. The V gene end was trimmed by 1 base and the J gene end by 5 bases; junction bases not matched to a gene: 9. The germline V gene encodes CDR1 LGHNA and CDR2 YNFKEQ. This CDR3 spans 18 amino acids. This CDR3 reads CASSQAVGTSGGGETQYF. The CDR3 bases are TGTGCCAGCAGCCAAGCGGTGGGGACTAGCGGGGGAGGGGAGACCCAGTACTTC.

The CDR3 DNA sequence: TGTGCCAGCAGCTTCTGGGGGCTGAACACTGAAGCTTTCTTT. Translation: CASSFWGLNTEAFF. The chain joins TRBV5-6 to TRBJ1-1; possible D gene TRBD1, 6 bases. The V gene lost 2 bases and the J gene lost 0 bases, with 8 bases spanning the gap. CDR1 is SGHDT, CDR2 YYEEEE, per germline. This CDR3 spans 14 amino acids.

Turning to this clone: The junction departs from the called germline gene at one end, perhaps through a read error. The V and J genes are TRBV7-7 and TRBJ2-2; tentatively, D is TRBD2 (6 bases). Germline loops: CDR1 SSHAT, CDR2 FNYEAQ (reference sequence). The CDR3 totals 15 residues. Written as DNA, the CDR3 is TGTGCTAGCAGCGCCGGACTGGGGGGTTCCGGGGAGCTGTTTTTT. This gives the protein CASSAGLGGSGELFF.

Points on this clone: The same CDR3 can be traced to other DNA sequences in this sample. V is TRBV20-1 and J is TRBJ1-2; weak D call: TRBD1 (5 bases). Germline V gene sequence: CDR1 DFQATT, CDR2 SNEGSKA (reference sequence). Trimming cost V 4 bases and J 3 bases, with 6 bases left between them. The CDR3 extends over 11 amino acids. The DNA for the CDR3 is TGCAGTGCTAAAGGGGACTATGGCTACACCTTC. This translates into CSAKGDYGYTF.

The chain is built from TRBV7-9 and TRBJ1-1, with 9 positions matching TRBD1. Germline-derived CDR1 and CDR2 are SEHNR and FQNEAQ (reference sequence). The CDR3 is 12 amino acids. V shed 8 bases and J 7 bases; nucleotides not matched to a gene: 5. The DNA of the CDR3 is TGTGCCAGCTCACAGGGGGCAGGTGAAGCTTTCTTT. Its protein is CASSQGAGEAFF. The full variable domain, with the rest looked up from reference TRBV7-9 and TRBJ1-1, is DTGVSQNPRHKITKRGQNVTFRCDPISEHNRLYWYRQTLGQGPEFLTYFQNEAQLEKSRLLSDRFSAERPKGSFSTLEIQRTEQGDSAMYLCASSQGAGEAFFGQGTRLTVV.

The chain is built from TRBV20-1 and TRBJ2-1; 10 positions match TRBD1. Per the germline V gene, CDR1 is DFQATT and CDR2 is SNEGSKA (reference sequence). The CDR3 is 11 amino acids. CDR3 coding DNA: TGCAGCGGGACAGGGGAAAATGAGCAGTTCTTC. Its translation is CSGTGENEQFF.

This clone was seen only a few times. The V call is TRBV23-1, the J call TRBJ1-6; D perhaps matches TRBD1 (5 bases). TRBV23-1 is an ORF, and what it does is uncertain. The CDR3 is 17 amino acids. Deletions cut 0 bases from V and 6 bases from J, with 15 bases between. CDR3 DNA sequence: TGCGCCAGCAGTCAATCTGTGCGGGGCCGATTTAATTCACCCCTCCACTTT. This gives the protein CASSQSVRGRFNSPLHF.

The V gene is TRBV6-6, the J gene TRBJ2-7, with D perhaps TRBD2 (5 bases). V lost 4 bases, J lost 9 bases, and 19 bases lay in between. This CDR3 is 14 amino acids long. Germline assignment: CDR1 MNHNY and CDR2 SVGAGI (reference sequence). The CDR3 region has the DNA TGTGCCAGCAGTTTCGCTGAGGGCTACCGGGGGCAGTACTTC. This sequence encodes CASSFAEGYRGQYF.

The chain uses TRBV25-1 and TRBJ2-1; TRBD1 agrees at 10 bases. CDR1 MGHDK and CDR2 SYGVNS come from the germline V gene. The CDR3 has 14 residues. The V gene end was trimmed by 6 bases and the J gene end by 5 bases; junction bases not matched to a gene: 4. The CDR3 loop is CASSPGTGDNEQFF. Written as DNA, the CDR3 is TGTGCCAGCAGCCCCGGGACAGGGGACAATGAGCAGTTCTTC.